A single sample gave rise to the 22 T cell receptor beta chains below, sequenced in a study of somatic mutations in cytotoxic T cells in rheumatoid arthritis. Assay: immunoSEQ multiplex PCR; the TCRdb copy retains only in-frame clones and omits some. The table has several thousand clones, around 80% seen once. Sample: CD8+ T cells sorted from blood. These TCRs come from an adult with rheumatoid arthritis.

The CDR3 DNA is TGTGCCAGCTCCGCCAACAGGGGATACAACGAGCAGTACTTC. It translates to CASSANRGYNEQYF. The chain couples TRBV18 to TRBJ2-5; 7 nucleotides line up with TRBD1. The J call is in doubt because the DNA end fits TRBJ2-7 better. This CDR3 comprises 14 residues. Per germline, CDR1 KGHSH and CDR2 LQKENI.

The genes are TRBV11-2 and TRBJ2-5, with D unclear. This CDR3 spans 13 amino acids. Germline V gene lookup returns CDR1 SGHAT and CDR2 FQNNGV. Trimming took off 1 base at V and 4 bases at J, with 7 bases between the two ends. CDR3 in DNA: TGTGCCAGCAGCTTAGTCTACGGAGAGACCCAGTACTTC. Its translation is CASSLVYGETQYF. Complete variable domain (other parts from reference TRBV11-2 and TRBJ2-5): EAGVAQSPRYKIIEKRQSVAFWCNPISGHATLYWYQQILGQGPKLLIQFQNNGVVDDSQLPKDRFSAERLKGVDSTLKIQPAKLEDSAVYLCASSLVYGETQYFGPGTRLLVL.

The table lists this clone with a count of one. DNA for the CDR3: TGTGCCAGCTCACCACCTCTCTATAATTCACCCCTCCACTTT. The encoded protein is CASSPPLYNSPLHF. This chain joins TRBV18 and TRBJ1-6; D unresolved. The germline V gene encodes CDR1 KGHSH and CDR2 LQKENI. The CDR3 contains 14 residues. V lost 0 bases, J lost 3 bases, and 3 bases lay in between.

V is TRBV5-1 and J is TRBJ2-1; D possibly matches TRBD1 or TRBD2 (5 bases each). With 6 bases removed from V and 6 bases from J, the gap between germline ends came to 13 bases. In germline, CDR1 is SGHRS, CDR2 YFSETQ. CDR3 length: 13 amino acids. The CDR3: CASNFDSGNEQFF. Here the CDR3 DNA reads TGCGCCAGCAACTTCGACAGCGGCAATGAGCAGTTCTTC.

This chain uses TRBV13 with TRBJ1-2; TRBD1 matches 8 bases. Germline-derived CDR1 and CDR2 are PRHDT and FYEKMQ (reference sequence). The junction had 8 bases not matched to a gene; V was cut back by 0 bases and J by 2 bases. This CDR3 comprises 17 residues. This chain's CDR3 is CASSLGRPGQDNYGYTF. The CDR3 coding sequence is TGTGCCAGCAGCTTAGGGAGGCCGGGACAGGACAACTATGGCTACACCTTC. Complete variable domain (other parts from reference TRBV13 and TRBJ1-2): AAGVIQSPRHLIKEKRETATLKCYPIPRHDTVYWYQQGPGQDPQFLISFYEKMQSDKGSIPDRFSAQQFSDYHSELNMSSLELGDSALYFCASSLGRPGQDNYGYTFGSGTRLTVV.

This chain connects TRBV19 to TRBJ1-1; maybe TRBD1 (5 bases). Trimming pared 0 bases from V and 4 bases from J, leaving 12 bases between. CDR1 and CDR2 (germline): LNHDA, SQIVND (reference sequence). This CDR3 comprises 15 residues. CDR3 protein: CASSIDRVGGTEAFF. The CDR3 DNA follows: TGTGCCAGTAGTATAGATAGGGTGGGGGGCACTGAAGCTTTCTTT.

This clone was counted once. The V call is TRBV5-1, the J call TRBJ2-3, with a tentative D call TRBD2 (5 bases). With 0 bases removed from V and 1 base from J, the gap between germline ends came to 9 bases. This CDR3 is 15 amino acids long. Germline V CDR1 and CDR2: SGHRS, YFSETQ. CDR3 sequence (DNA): TGCGCCAGCAGCTTGGACGGACTGGGCACAGATACGCAGTATTTT. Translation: CASSLDGLGTDTQYF.

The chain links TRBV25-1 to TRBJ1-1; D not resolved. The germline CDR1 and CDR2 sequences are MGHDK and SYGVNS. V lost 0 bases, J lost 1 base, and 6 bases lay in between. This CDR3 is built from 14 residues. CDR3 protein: CASSEYGGNTEAFF. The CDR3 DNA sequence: TGTGCCAGCAGTGAATATGGCGGGAACACTGAAGCTTTCTTT.

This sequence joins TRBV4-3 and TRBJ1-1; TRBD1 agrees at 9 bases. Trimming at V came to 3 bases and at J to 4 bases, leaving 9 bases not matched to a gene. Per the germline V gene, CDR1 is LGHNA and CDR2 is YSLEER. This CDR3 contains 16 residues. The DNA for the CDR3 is TGCGCCAGCAGCCAGCAACAGGGGGCCCTCTTCACTGAAGCTTTCTTT. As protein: CASSQQQGALFTEAFF.

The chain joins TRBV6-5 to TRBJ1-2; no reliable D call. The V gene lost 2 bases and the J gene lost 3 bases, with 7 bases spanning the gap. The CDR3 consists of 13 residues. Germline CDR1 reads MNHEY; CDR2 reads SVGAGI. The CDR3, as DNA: TGTGCCAGCAGTTACACGGTCGACTATGGCTACACCTTC. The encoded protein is CASSYTVDYGYTF.

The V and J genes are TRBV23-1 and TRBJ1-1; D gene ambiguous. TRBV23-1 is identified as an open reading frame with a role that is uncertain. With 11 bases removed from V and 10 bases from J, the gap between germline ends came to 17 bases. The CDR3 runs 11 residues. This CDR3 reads CAADTVPIAFF. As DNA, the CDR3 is TGCGCCGCCGACACTGTTCCGATAGCTTTCTTT.

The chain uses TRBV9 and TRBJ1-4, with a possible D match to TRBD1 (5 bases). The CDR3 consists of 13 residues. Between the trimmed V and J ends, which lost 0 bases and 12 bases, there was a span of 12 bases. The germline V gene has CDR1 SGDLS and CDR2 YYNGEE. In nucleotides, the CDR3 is TGTGCCAGCAGCGTAGCTACGGGGGAAGAACTGTTTTTT. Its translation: CASSVATGEELFF.

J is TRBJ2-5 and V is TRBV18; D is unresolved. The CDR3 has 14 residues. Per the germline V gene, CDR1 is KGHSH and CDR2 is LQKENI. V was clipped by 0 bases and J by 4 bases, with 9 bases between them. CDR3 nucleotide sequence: TGTGCCAGCTCACCACCGATACAGTTAGAGACCCAGTACTTC. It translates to CASSPPIQLETQYF.

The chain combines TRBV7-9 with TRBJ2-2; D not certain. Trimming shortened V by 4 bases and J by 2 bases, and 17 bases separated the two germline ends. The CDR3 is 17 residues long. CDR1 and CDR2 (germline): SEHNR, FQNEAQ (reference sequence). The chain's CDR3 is CASSSRRQTTNTGELFF. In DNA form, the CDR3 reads TGTGCCAGCAGCTCCCGCCGTCAGACCACTAACACCGGGGAGCTGTTTTTT.

The DNA for the CDR3 is TGTGCCAGCAGCTTGGTGGGCGGGGGGGGCTACAATGAGCAGTTCTTC. As protein: CASSLVGGGGYNEQFF. The chain joins TRBV5-4 to TRBJ2-1; TRBD2 aligns across 9 bases. J lost 3 bases, V lost 0 bases, and 4 bases had no gene match. The germline V gene has CDR1 SGHNT and CDR2 YYREEE (reference sequence). This CDR3 comprises 16 residues.

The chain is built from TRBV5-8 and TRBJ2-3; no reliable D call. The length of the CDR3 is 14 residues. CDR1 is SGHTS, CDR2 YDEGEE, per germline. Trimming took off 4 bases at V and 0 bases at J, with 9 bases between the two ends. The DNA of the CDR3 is TGTGCCAGCAGCACACAAGAGAGCACAGATACGCAGTATTTT. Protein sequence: CASSTQESTDTQYF.

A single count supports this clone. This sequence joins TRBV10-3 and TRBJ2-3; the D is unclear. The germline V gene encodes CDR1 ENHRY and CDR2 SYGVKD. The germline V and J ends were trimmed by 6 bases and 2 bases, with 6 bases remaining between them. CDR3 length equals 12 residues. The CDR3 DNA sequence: TGTGCCATCAGCGAAAACACAGATACGCAGTATTTT. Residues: CAISENTDTQYF.

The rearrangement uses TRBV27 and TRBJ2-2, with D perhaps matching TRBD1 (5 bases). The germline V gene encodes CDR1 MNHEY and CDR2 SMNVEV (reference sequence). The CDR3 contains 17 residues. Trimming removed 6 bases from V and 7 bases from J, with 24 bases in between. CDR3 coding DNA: TGTGCCAGCAGCCGGAACTCCAGGGCATGGGTAGACGGGGAGCTGTTTTTT. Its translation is CASSRNSRAWVDGELFF.

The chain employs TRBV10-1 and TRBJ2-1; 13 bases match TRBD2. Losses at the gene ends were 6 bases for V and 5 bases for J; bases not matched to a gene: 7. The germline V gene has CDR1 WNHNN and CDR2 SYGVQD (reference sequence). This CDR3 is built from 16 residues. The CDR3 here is CASSPGLAGSHNEQFF. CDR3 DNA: TGCGCCAGCAGCCCGGGACTAGCGGGGTCTCACAATGAGCAGTTCTTC.

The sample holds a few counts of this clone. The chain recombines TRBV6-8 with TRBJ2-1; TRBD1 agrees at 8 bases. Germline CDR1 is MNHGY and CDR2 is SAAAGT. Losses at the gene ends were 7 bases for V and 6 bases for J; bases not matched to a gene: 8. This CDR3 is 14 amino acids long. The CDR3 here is CASIPGGWFNEQFF. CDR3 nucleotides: TGTGCCAGCATTCCAGGGGGCTGGTTCAATGAGCAGTTCTTC.

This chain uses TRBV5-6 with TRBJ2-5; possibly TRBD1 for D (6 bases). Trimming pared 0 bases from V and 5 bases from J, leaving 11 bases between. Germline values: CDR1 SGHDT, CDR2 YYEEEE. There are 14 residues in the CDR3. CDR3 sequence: CASSLGQGLETQYF. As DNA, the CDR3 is TGTGCCAGCAGCTTGGGCCAGGGGCTCGAGACCCAGTACTTC.

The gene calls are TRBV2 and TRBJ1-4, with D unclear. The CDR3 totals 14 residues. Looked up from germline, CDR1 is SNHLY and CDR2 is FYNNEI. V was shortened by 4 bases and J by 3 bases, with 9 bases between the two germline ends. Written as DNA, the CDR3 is TGTGCCAGCAGTGGGCTTGGAGCTAATGAAAAACTGTTTTTT. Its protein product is CASSGLGANEKLFF.